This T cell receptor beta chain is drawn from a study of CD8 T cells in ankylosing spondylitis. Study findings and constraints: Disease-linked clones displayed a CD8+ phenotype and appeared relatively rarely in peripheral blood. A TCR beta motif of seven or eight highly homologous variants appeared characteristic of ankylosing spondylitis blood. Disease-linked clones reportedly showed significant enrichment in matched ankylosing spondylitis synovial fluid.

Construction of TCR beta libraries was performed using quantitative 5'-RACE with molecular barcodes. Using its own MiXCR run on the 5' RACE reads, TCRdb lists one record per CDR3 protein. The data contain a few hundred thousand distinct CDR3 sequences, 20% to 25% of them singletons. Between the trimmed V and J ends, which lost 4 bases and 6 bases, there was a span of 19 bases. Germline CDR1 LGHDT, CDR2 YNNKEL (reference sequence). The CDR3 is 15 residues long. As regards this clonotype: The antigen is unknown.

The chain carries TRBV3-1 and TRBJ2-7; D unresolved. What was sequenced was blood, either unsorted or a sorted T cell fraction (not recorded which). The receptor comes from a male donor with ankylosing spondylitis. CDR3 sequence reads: CASSPVAPVRSEQYF. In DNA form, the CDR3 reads TGTGCCAGCAGCCCTGTTGCGCCAGTTCGATCCGAGCAGTACTTC.